This T cell receptor (beta chain) was obtained from a study of cytomegalovirus exposure and HLA in healthy donors. Study-wide points: No immune exposure information besides CMV serostatus was available. Analyzed later, most CMV-associated TCR beta chains appeared HLA-restricted.

While unrecorded immune exposures were likely, the donors were nominally healthy when sampled. 13 Jbeta primers and 60 Vbeta primers were used for the PCR. Clones were sequenced by immunoSEQ multiplex PCR, and TCRdb holds only the in-frame ones, with some missing. The data hold around 190,000 clones, with approximately 85% observed a single time. On this clone itself: Its matching antigen is unknown.

This CDR3 comprises 15 residues. Between the trimmed V and J ends, which lost 1 base and 1 base, there was a span of 7 bases. Germline V lookup: CDR1 SEHNR, CDR2 FQNEAQ (reference sequence). This clonotype originated in a woman aged 45 to 65 in good health and CMV-seronegative. The sequenced sample was PBMCs. The chain couples TRBV7-9 to TRBJ2-2; D not certain. Written as DNA, the CDR3 is TGTGCCAGCAGCTTAGGGCTTCTGAACACCGGGGAGCTGTTTTTT. This translates into CASSLGLLNTGELFF.